What follows are 6 T cell receptor beta chains derived from one specimen sequenced in a study of blood T cell repertoires in COVID-19. Measured with immunoSEQ multiplex PCR; TCRdb has only the in-frame clones, and not every one. The data show about 220,000 clones, approximately 85% seen once. Sequencing was carried out using peripheral blood. The receptors stem from a woman older than 75 with COVID-19, enrolled during active disease.

The chain recombines TRBV7-3 with TRBJ2-1; no clear D gene. CDR1 SGHTA and CDR2 FQGTGA come from the germline V gene. CDR3 size: 12 residues. V gave up 5 bases and J gave up 5 bases, with 7 bases separating them. DNA of the CDR3: TGTGCCAGCAGCCCCAACAACAATGAGCAGTTCTTC. It specifies CASSPNNNEQFF.

Only a few counts were recorded for this clone. This sequence joins TRBV30 and TRBJ1-1; D is ambiguous. Germline values: CDR1 GTSNPN, CDR2 SVGIG (reference sequence). V gave up 1 base and J gave up 1 base, with 13 bases separating them. The CDR3 spans 15 residues. CDR3 in amino acids: CAWSEPGFANTEAFF. CDR3 DNA sequence: TGTGCCTGGAGTGAGCCGGGTTTTGCGAACACTGAAGCTTTCTTT.

This chain links TRBV28 with TRBJ1-2, with D possibly matching TRBD1 (6 bases). The V and J ends lost 4 bases and 3 bases respectively, with 9 bases between them. This CDR3 is built from 13 residues. Per the germline V gene, CDR1 is MDHEN and CDR2 is SYDVKM. In DNA, the CDR3 is TGTGCCAGCAGTTCCGCAGGGGACTATGGCTACACCTTC. Encoded protein: CASSSAGDYGYTF.

This chain links TRBV28 with TRBJ2-3; a weak D match, TRBD2 (6 bases). Germline V lookup: CDR1 MDHEN, CDR2 SYDVKM. Trimming shortened V by 6 bases and J by 5 bases, and 15 bases separated the two germline ends. The CDR3 runs to 14 residues. CDR3 residues: CASRPAGRGDTQYF. In DNA form, the CDR3 reads TGTGCCAGCAGACCTGCGGGACGCGGAGATACGCAGTATTTT.

The CDR3 DNA sequence: TGTGCCAGCAGCCAAGGCGGGACAGAGAACTATGGCTACACCTTC. It codes for CASSQGGTENYGYTF. The chain has TRBV4-2 and TRBJ1-2; 7 positions match TRBD1. This CDR3 region has 15 residues. Germline CDR1 and CDR2: LGHNA and YNFKEQ. Losses at the gene ends were 1 base for V and 2 bases for J; bases not matched to a gene: 4.

The CDR3 nucleotides read TGTGCCAGCAGCGCGGGACTAGCGGTATACAATGAGCAGTTCTTC. It specifies CASSAGLAVYNEQFF. J is TRBJ2-1 and V is TRBV5-4; 11 positions agree with TRBD2. The junction had 4 bases not matched to a gene; V was cut back by 4 bases and J by 4 bases. The CDR3 is made up of 15 amino acids. Germline CDR1 and CDR2: SGHNT and YYREEE (reference sequence).